One TCR beta chain is described in this entry. Recipient blood drawn about 28 days pretransplant and days 30, 100, 180 after. Sequenced by immunoSEQ multiplex PCR; TCRdb stores in-frame clones only, minus some. Of approximately 8,400 clones listed, approximately 68% are singletons. The sample belongs to a study of T cell clonotyping in hematopoietic cell transplantation. From germline, CDR1 is SQVTM and CDR2 ANQGSEA. The CDR3 runs to 12 residues. Trimming removed 7 bases from V and 0 bases from J, with 8 bases in between. The chain carries TRBV29-1 and TRBJ2-3, with D unclear. The material sequenced was peripheral blood mononuclear cells, taken 100 days after allogeneic stem cell transplant. This receptor was obtained from a male patient between 55 and 70 years old who had an allogeneic stem cell transplant from an unrelated donor, so the T cells may come from the graft donor. Some clones in this sample may be carry-over from other donors' samples. Here the CDR3 DNA reads TGCAGCGGAGAGTCTAGCACAGATACGCAGTATTTT. Its translation: CSGESSTDTQYF.